The rows below give T cell receptor beta chains drawn from one sample of a study of shared clonotypes between healthy human individuals. Repertoires were generated with immunoSEQ multiplex PCR, while TCRdb's copy carries only in-frame clones and drops some. The profile shows about 380,000 clones, approximately 97% of them singletons. What was sequenced was memory CD8+ T cells sorted from blood. All receptors come from a man aged 25 to 40 in good health. CDR3s include the opening cysteine and the closing phenylalanine or tryptophan. A D gene is named only where the DNA matches it firmly. Not all rows give a size; the values are once, few, many and, for expanded clones, a class.

cdr3_aa cdr3_nt d_call clone_size j_call v_call cdr3_length
CASSFTSERPPETQYF TGTGCCAGCAGTTTTACATCGGAGAGACCCCCAGAGACCCAGTACTTC NA NA TRBJ2-5 TRBV6-5 16
CARSLESVVREDTEAFF TGTGCCAGAAGCTTGGAATCGGTTGTCAGGGAGGACACTGAAGCTTTCTTT NA once TRBJ1-1 TRBV5-3 17
CATTPRGEGYTF TGTGCCACCACCCCTCGGGGGGAGGGCTACACCTTC NA NA TRBJ1-2 TRBV10-3 12
CASSLAGGTNTQYF TGTGCCAGCAGCTTAGCGGGAGGGACAAATACGCAGTATTTT NA once TRBJ2-3 TRBV7-2 14
CASSYIAGGHYEQYF TGTGCCAGCAGCTATATAGCGGGAGGGCACTACGAGCAGTACTTC TRBD2 NA TRBJ2-7 TRBV11-2 15
CARDEAGANVLTF TGTGCCAGGGACGAGGCTGGGGCCAACGTCCTGACTTTC NA NA TRBJ2-6 TRBV9 13
CAWRRDNLNTIYF TGTGCCTGGAGGAGGGACAATTTGAACACCATATATTTT NA once TRBJ1-3 TRBV30 13
CASSQSAGSYGYTF TGTGCCAGCAGCCAGAGCGCAGGGAGCTATGGCTACACCTTC NA once TRBJ1-2 TRBV7-9 14
CASSGSGSSYEQYF TGTGCCAGCAGCGGTAGCGGAAGCTCCTACGAGCAGTACTTC NA NA TRBJ2-7 TRBV7-8 14
CASSFSGTSGRATQYF TGTGCCAGCAGTTTTTCCGGGACTAGCGGGAGAGCGACCCAGTACTTC TRBD2 NA TRBJ2-5 TRBV27 16
CACDRGYEQYF TGTGCCTGTGACAGGGGCTACGAGCAGTACTTC TRBD1 NA TRBJ2-7 TRBV30 11
CASSYRDRGEKLFF TGTGCCAGCAGTTACCGGGACAGGGGTGAAAAACTGTTTTTT TRBD1 NA TRBJ1-4 TRBV6-5 14